The clone carrying this T cell receptor beta chain was counted only a few times. Its antigen is unidentified. As for time point: cycle 4 day 1 (C4D1), after less than 7 weeks of nivolumab. Every patient relapsed after autologous stem cell transplantation, and brentuximab vedotin exposure varied. Thawed PBMCs were the source of CD4+ T cells, purified by magnetic negative selection. The best responses consisted of complete response, partial response or progressive disease. This specimen comes from a study of PD-1 blockade in classical Hodgkin lymphoma. Study-wide results and caveats: Although disease activity or prior therapy may be involved, causes of the repertoire differences remain undefined. Similar baseline diversity was found in complete responders and newly diagnosed patients. The CD4+ diversity rise by C4D1 was clearest in complete responders.

Germline V CDR1 and CDR2: SNHLY, FYNNEI. Trimming removed 3 bases from V and 0 bases from J; junction bases left unmatched: 1. This CDR3 contains 14 residues. Sequencing was performed with immunoSEQ multiplex PCR; in TCRdb, only in-frame clones are kept and a portion is missing. The data hold about 18,000 clones, with around 72% observed a single time. The clonotype originates from a human donor with classical Hodgkin lymphoma. The J gene is TRBJ1-1, the V gene TRBV2, with TRBD1 matching over 7 bases. The input for sequencing was CD4+ T cells from blood, taken before the fourth cycle of nivolumab. The CDR3 sequence: CASSDGTVNTEAFF. DNA of the CDR3: TGTGCCAGCAGTGACGGGACAGTGAACACTGAAGCTTTCTTT. Combining the CDR3 with reference TRBV2 and TRBJ1-1 gives the whole variable domain EPEVTQTPSHQVTQMGQEVILRCVPISNHLYFYWYRQILGQKVEFLVSFYNNEISEKSEIFDDQFSVERPDGSNFTLKIRSTKLEDSAMYFCASSDGTVNTEAFFGQGTRLTVV.